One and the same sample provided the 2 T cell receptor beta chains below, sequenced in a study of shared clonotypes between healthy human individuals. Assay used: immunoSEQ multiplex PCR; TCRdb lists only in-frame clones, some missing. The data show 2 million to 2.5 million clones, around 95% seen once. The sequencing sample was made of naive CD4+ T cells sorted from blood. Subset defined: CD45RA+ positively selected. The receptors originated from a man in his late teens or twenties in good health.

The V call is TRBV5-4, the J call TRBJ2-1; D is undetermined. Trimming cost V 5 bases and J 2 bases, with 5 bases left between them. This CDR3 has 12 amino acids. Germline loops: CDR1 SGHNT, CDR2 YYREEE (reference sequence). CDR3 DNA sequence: TGTGCCAGCAGTACAACCTACAATGAGCAGTTCTTC. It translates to CASSTTYNEQFF.

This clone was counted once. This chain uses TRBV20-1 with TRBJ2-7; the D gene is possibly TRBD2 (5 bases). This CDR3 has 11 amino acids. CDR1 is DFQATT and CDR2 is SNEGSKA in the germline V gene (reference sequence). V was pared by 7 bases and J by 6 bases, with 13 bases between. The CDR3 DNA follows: TGCAGTGGGGCTTTCGGAGGCGAGCAGTACTTC. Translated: CSGAFGGEQYF.